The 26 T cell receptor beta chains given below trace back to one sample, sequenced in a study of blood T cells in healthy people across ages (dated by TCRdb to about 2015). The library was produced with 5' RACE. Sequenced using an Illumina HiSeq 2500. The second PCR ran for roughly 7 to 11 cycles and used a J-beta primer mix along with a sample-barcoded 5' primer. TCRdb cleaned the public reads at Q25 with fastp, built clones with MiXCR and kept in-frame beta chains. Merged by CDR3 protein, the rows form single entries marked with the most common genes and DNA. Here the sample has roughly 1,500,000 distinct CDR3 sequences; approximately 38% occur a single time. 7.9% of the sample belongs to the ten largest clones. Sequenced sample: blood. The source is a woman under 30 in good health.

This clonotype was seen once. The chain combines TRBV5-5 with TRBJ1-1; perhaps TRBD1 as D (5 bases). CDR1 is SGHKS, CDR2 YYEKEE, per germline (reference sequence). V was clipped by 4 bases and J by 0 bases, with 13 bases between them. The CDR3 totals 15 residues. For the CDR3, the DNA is TGTGCCAGCAGCGCCGGGGCGGGATTGAACACTGAAGCTTTCTTT. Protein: CASSAGAGLNTEAFF.

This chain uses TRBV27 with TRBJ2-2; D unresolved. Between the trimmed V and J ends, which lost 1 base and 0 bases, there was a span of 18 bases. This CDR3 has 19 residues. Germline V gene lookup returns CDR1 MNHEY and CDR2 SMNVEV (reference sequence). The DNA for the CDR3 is TGTGCCAGCAGTTTATACCGGAGTTCCCACCTCACGAACACCGGGGAGCTGTTTTTT. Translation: CASSLYRSSHLTNTGELFF.

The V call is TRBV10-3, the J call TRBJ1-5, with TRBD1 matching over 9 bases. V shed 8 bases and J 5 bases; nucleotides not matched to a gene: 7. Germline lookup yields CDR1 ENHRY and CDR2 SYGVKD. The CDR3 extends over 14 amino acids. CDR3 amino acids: CAIGLQGADQPQHF. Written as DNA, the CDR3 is TGTGCCATCGGCCTACAGGGGGCGGATCAGCCCCAGCATTTT.

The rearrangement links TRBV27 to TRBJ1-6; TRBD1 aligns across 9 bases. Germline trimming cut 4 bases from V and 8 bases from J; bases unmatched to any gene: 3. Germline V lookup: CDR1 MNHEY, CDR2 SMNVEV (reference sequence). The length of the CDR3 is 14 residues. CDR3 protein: CASSSDRGYSPLHF. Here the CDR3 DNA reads TGTGCCAGCAGTTCGGACAGGGGATATTCACCCCTCCACTTT.

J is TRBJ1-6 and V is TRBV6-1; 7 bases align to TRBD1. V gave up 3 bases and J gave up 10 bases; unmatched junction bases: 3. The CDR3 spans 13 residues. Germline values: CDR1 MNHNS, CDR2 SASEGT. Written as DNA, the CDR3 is TGTGCCAGCAGTGATACAGGGGTCTCACCCCTCCACTTT. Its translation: CASSDTGVSPLHF.

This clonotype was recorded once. In DNA form, the CDR3 reads TGCGCCAGCAGCCCCTCGGGGGCGGGAGCCTACGAGCAGTACTTC. This encodes CASSPSGAGAYEQYF. This chain uses TRBV5-1 with TRBJ2-7, with D possibly matching TRBD2 (7 bases). Germline CDR1 reads SGHRS; CDR2 reads YFSETQ. The CDR3 length is 15 residues. Trimming took off 4 bases at V and 2 bases at J, with 16 bases between the two ends. The full variable domain, rest sourced from reference TRBV5-1 and TRBJ2-7, is KAGVTQTPRYLIKTRGQQVTLSCSPISGHRSVSWYQQTPGQGLQFLFEYFSETQRNKGNFPGRFSGRQFSNSRSEMNVSTLELGDSALYLCASSPSGAGAYEQYFGPGTRLTVT.

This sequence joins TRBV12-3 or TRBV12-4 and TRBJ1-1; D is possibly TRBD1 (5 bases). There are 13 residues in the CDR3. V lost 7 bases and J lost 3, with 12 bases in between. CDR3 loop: CASTRDPDTEAFF. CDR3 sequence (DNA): TGTGCCAGCACCCGGGACCCGGACACTGAAGCTTTCTTT.

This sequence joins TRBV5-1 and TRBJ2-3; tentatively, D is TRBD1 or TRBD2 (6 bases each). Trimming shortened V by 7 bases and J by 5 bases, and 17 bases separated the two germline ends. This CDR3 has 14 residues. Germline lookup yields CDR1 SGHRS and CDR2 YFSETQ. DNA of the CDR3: TGCGCCAGCCACGGAGGGGGAACGGTAGATACGCAGTATTTT. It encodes CASHGGGTVDTQYF.

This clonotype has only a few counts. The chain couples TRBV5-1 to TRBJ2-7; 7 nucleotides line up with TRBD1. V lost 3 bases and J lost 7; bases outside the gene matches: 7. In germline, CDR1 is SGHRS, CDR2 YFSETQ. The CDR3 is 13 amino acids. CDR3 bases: TGCGCCAGCAGCTCCTACAGGGGCGATGAGCAGTACTTC. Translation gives CASSSYRGDEQYF.

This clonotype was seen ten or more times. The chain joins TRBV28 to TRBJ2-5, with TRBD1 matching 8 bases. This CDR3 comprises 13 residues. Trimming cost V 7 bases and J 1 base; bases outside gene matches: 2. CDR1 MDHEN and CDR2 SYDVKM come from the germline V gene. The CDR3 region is CASTDRGQETQYF. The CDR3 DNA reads TGTGCCAGCACCGACAGGGGCCAAGAGACCCAGTACTTC.

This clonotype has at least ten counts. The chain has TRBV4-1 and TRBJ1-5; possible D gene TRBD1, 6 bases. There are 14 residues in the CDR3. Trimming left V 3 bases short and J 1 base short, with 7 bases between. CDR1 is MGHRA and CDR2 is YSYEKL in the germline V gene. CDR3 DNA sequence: TGCGCCAGCAGCCATACAGGGAGCAATCAGCCCCAGCATTTT. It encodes CASSHTGSNQPQHF.

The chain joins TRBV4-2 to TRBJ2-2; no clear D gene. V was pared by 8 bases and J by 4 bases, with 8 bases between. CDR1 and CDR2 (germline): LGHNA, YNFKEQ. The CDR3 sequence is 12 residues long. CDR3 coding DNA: TGTGCCAGCCTCGGACCCACCGGGGAGCTGTTTTTT. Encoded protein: CASLGPTGELFF.

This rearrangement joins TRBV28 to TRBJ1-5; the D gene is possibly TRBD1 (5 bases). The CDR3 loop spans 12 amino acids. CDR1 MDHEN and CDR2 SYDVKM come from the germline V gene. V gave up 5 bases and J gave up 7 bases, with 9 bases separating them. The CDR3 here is CASSPWGQPQHF. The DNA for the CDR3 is TGTGCCAGCAGTCCCTGGGGCCAGCCCCAGCATTTT. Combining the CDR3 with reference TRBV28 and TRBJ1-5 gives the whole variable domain DVKVTQSSRYLVKRTGEKVFLECVQDMDHENMFWYRQDPGLGLRLIYFSYDVKMKEKGDIPEGYSVSREKKERFSLILESASTNQTSMYLCASSPWGQPQHFGDGTRLSIL.

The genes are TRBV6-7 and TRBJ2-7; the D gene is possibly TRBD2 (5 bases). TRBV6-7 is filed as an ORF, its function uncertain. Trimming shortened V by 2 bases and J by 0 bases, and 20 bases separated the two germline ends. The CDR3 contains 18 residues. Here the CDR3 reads CASSYARRITGSSYEQYF. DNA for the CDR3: TGTGCCAGCAGTTACGCTCGCCGTATAACGGGATCCTCCTACGAGCAGTACTTC.

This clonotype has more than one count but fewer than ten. The CDR3 protein is CAITWGLGVGYTF. The CDR3 coding sequence is TGTGCCATCACCTGGGGTCTCGGGGTAGGCTACACCTTC. J is TRBJ1-2 and V is TRBV10-3; D ambiguous. CDR3 size: 13 residues. Per the germline V gene, CDR1 is ENHRY and CDR2 is SYGVKD. Trimming took 7 bases from V and 8 from J, leaving 17 bases between them.

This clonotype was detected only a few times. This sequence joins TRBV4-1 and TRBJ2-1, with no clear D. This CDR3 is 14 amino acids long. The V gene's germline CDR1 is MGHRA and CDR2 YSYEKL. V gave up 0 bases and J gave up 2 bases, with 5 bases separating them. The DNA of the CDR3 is TGCGCCAGCAGCCAAGAGCAAACCTACAATGAGCAGTTCTTC. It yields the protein CASSQEQTYNEQFF.

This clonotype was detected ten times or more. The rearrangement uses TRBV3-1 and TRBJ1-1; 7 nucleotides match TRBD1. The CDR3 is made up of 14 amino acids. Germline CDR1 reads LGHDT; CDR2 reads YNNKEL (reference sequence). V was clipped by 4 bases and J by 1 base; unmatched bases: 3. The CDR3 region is CASSRTGANTEAFF. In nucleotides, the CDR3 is TGTGCCAGCAGCCGGACAGGCGCGAACACTGAAGCTTTCTTT.

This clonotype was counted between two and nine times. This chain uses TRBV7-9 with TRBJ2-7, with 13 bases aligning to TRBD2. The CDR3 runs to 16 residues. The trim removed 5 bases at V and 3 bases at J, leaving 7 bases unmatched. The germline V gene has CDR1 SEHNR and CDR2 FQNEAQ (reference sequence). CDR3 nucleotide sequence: TGTGCCAGCAGCCGTGGACTAGCGGGAGAAGGCTACGAGCAGTACTTC. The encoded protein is CASSRGLAGEGYEQYF.

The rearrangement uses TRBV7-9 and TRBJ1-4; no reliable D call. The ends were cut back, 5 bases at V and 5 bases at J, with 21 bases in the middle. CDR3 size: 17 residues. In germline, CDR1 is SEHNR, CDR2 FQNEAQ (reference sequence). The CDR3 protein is CASSPHPWGSPNEKLFF. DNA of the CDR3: TGTGCCAGCAGCCCGCACCCGTGGGGTTCACCAAATGAAAAACTGTTTTTT.

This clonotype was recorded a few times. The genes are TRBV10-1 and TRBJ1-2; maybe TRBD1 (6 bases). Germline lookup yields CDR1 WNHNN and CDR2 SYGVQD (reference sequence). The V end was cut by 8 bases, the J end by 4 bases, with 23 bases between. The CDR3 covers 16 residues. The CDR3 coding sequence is TGCGCCAGCGGTGGAGGACAGAAGCAAAAAGGCTATGGCTACACCTTC. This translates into CASGGGQKQKGYGYTF.

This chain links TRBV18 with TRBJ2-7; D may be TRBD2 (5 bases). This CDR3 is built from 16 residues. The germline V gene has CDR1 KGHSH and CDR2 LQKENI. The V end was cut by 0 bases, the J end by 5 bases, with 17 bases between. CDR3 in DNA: TGTGCCAGCTCACCACCACTGGCGGGTGGTCGTGACGAGCAGTACTTC. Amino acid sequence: CASSPPLAGGRDEQYF.

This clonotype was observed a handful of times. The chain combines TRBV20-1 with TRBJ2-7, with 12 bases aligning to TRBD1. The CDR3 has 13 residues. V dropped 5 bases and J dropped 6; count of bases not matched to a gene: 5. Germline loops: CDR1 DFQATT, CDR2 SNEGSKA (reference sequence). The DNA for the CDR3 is TGCAGTGCTGGGGGACAGGGGGCATCCGAGCAGTACTTC. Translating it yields CSAGGQGASEQYF.

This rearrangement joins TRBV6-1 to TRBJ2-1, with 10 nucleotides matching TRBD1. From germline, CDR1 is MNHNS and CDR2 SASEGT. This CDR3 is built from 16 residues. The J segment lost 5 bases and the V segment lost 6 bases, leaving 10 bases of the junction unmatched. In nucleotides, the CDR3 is TGTGCCAGCAGCGCCCGGTGGACAGGGGGTAACAATGAGCAGTTCTTC. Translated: CASSARWTGGNNEQFF.

CDR3 coding DNA: TGCAGTGCTAGAATGGCAGAAATAAATAATTCACCCCTCCACTTT. Amino acids: CSARMAEINNSPLHF. This chain connects TRBV20-1 to TRBJ1-6; D call uncertain. CDR3 length: 15 amino acids. Trimming pared 2 bases from V and 5 bases from J, leaving 13 bases between. Germline V gene lookup returns CDR1 DFQATT and CDR2 SNEGSKA (reference sequence).

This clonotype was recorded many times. The CDR3 spells CASSPTGPYEQYF. CDR3 DNA sequence: TGTGCCAGCAGTCCGACAGGGCCCTACGAGCAGTACTTC. The chain combines TRBV27 with TRBJ2-7; TRBD1 aligns across 7 bases. The CDR3 has 13 residues. Germline CDR1 reads MNHEY; CDR2 reads SMNVEV (reference sequence). With 5 bases clipped from V and 2 bases from J, the junction kept 3 bases outside the gene matches.

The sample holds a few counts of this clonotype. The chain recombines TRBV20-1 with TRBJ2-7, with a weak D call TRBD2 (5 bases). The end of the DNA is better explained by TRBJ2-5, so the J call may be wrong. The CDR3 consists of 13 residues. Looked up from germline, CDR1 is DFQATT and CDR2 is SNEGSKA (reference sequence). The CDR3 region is CSARDRGMETQYF. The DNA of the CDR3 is TGCAGTGCTAGAGATAGAGGGATGGAGACCCAGTACTTC.